Listed below are T cell receptor beta chains from one sample, sequenced in a study of cytomegalovirus exposure and HLA in healthy donors. Assay used: immunoSEQ multiplex PCR; TCRdb lists only in-frame clones, some missing. In total, the table holds around 140,000 clones. Sequenced material: PBMCs. The origin of the receptors is a woman aged 18-29 years in good health and CMV-seronegative. The CDR3 runs from the conserved cysteine through the conserved F or W.

V	length	CDR3
TRBV12-5	12	CASGQDVNTIYF
TRBV6-5	15	CASSLQGRKNQPQHF
TRBV19	15	CASSMRRQSNTEAFF
TRBV4-1	11	CASSLNGGYTF
TRBV30	16	CAWATGAWGMNTEAFF
TRBV5-4	15	CASSLARTPINEQFF
TRBV9	14	CASSNSYGGNIQYF
TRBV7-2	16	CASSPLARGSTDTQYF
TRBV4-3	18	CASSQNRMVGIDAGELFF
TRBV6-1	14	CAEGGAGGPDTQYF
TRBV11-2	17	CASSSTSGLAALNEQFF
TRBV7-9	14	CASSDRDRVHEQFF
TRBV4-1	17	CASSQAATSGSINTQYF
TRBV6-1	14	CASSLDRPNTEAFF
TRBV2	14	CATLKPPSYNEQFF
TRBV6-4	15	CASSESSGRTDTQYF
TRBV10-1	16	CASSSGLAGGQETQYF
TRBV6-1	13	CASSVSSNQPQHF
TRBV6-5	16	CASSLALWEKVYGYTF
TRBV10-3	15	CAIIHRDREDNEQFF
TRBV9	15	CASSDGGREYNEQFF
TRBV5-1	15	CASSLVGEWTGELFF
TRBV2	15	CASSIPGTGRRKLFF
TRBV19	17	CASSLRGQREVPGEQFF
TRBV15	14	CATSRGEVNTEAFF
TRBV7-6	16	CASSPLWDRARQPQHF
TRBV6-1	17	CASSGTSGSADTGELFF
TRBV18	13	CASSGDRGEPQHF